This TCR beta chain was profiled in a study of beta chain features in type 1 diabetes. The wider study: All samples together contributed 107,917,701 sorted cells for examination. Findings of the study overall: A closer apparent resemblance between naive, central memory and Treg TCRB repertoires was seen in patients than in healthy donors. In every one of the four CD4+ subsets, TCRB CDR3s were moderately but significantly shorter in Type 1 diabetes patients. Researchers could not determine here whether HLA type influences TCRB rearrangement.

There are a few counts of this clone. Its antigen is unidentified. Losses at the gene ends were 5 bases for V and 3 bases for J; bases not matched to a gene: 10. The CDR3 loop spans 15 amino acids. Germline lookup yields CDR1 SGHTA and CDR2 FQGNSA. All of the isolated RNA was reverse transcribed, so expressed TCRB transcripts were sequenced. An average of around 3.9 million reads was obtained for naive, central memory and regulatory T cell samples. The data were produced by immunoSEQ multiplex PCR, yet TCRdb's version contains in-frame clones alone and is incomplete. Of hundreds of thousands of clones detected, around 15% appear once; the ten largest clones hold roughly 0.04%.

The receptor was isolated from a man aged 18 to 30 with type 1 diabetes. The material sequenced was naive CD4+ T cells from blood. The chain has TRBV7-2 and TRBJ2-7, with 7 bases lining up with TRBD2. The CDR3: CASSQLGGISYEQYF. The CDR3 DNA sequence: TGTGCCAGCAGCCAGCTGGGGGGGATCAGCTACGAGCAGTACTTC. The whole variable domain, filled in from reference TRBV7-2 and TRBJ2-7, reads GAGVSQSPSNKVTEKGKDVELRCDPISGHTALYWYRQSLGQGLEFLIYFQGNSAPDKSGLPSDRFSAERTGGSVSTLTIQRTQQEDSAVYLCASSQLGGISYEQYFGPGTRLTVT.